This section outlines one TCR beta chain sequence together with its context. Trimming removed 4 bases from V and 4 bases from J, with 19 bases in between. This CDR3 region has 15 residues. Germline V gene data show CDR1 as SQVTM and CDR2 as ANQGSEA. This specimen comes from a study of shared T cell receptors in the human thymus. The table came from immunoSEQ multiplex PCR; TCRdb's copy has only in-frame clones and leaves some out. Counted here are 700,000 or so clones, over 75% occurring once; the ten biggest clones make up more than 0.01%. The same sample was also used in a study of human thymus T cells. That study reports: Infants, healthy and Finnish, who were having corrective surgery for congenital heart defects served as donors. Thymic samples were excised during corrective heart operations. Thymic and blood repertoires appeared to show biased V and J gene usage. Highly overlapping thymic repertoires in unrelated individuals were reported by related research.

The TCR comes from a girl under three years old with a congenital heart defect. The chain carries TRBV29-1 and TRBJ1-1; D possibly corresponds to TRBD1 (5 bases). Material for sequencing was thymocytes. The DNA for the CDR3 is TGCAGCGTTGTTCGGCTCGGGGCGCGGGGCACTGAAGCTTTCTTT. Translated, it gives CSVVRLGARGTEAFF. The whole variable domain, remainder taken from reference TRBV29-1 and TRBJ1-1, is SAVISQKPSRDICQRGTSLTIQCQVDSQVTMMFWYRQQPGQSLTLIATANQGSEATYESGFVIDKFPISRPNLTFSTLTVSNMSPEDSSIYLCSVVRLGARGTEAFFGQGTRLTVV.